These 14 T cell receptor beta chains originate from one sample sequenced in a study of breast tumors, draining lymph nodes, adjacent tissues. From the multiplex PCR reads, TCRdb called clonotypes with MiXCR, one entry per CDR3 protein. The sample yields about 270,000 distinct CDR3 sequences, about 33% seen once. Samples came from axillary lymph nodes draining the breast cancer. Sequencing input: axillary lymph node tissue. The receptors come from a female donor with breast cancer. Some clones in this sample may be carry-over from other donors' samples.

With respect to this clonotype: Its ends do not fully match the called genes, so a read error is possible. This sequence joins TRBV2 and TRBJ1-5; tentative D call: TRBD1 (6 bases). Germline V gives CDR1 SNHLY, CDR2 FYNNEI. The CDR3 is 15 residues long. CDR3 coding DNA: TGTGCTAGCAGTGAAGCCAGGCCGCCCCCAGGGGCCCAGCATTTT. Translated: CASSEARPPPGAQHF.

This clonotype was observed at least ten times. The V call is TRBV11-2, the J call TRBJ2-2; 7 bases map to TRBD1. Germline-derived CDR1 and CDR2 are SGHAT and FQNNGV. Trimming removed 9 bases from V and 3 bases from J; junction bases left unmatched: 4. There are 13 residues in the CDR3. CDR3 DNA: TGTGCCAGTAGGACAGGCTACACCGGGGAGCTGTTTTTT. Translated, it gives CASRTGYTGELFF.

The chain combines TRBV2 with TRBJ2-2, with 8 nucleotides matching TRBD2. CDR3 size: 14 residues. Per the germline V gene, CDR1 is SNHLY and CDR2 is FYNNEI. V lost 0 bases, J lost 7 bases, and 1 base stayed unmatched. The CDR3 nucleotides read TGTGCCAGCAGTGAAGCTAGCGGGAACGGGGAGCTGTTTTTT. Amino acids: CASSEASGNGELFF. The full variable domain, in which reference TRBV2 and TRBJ2-2 provide the parts outside the CDR3, is EPEVTQTPSHQVTQMGQEVILRCVPISNHLYFYWYRQILGQKVEFLVSFYNNEISEKSEIFDDQFSVERPDGSNFTLKIRSTKLEDSAMYFCASSEASGNGELFFGEGSRLTVL.

The V call is TRBV20-1, the J call TRBJ1-4; no reliable D call. Germline V gene lookup returns CDR1 DFQATT and CDR2 SNEGSKA (reference sequence). The CDR3 has 16 amino acids. V was clipped by 6 bases and J by 6 bases, with 23 bases between them. The CDR3 sequence is CSAPQVAVTRDEKLFF. In nucleotides, the CDR3 is TGCAGTGCCCCCCAGGTAGCGGTGACGAGGGATGAAAAACTGTTTTTT.

A note on this clonotype: One base away lies a much larger clone, so this may be a sequencing read error. The J gene is TRBJ2-7, the V gene TRBV4-3; D is unclear. The germline CDR1 and CDR2 sequences are LGHNA and YSLEER. The CDR3 has 12 amino acids. The V end lost 0 bases, the J end lost 8 bases, and 8 bases lay between the germline ends. The CDR3 DNA sequence: TGCGCCAGCAGCCAAGAGAGGAGCAAGCAGTACTTC. Protein sequence: CASSQERSKQYF.

Ten or more counts support this clonotype. The chain carries TRBV20-1 and TRBJ2-7; 11 nucleotides line up with TRBD2. The CDR3 totals 15 residues. V was pared by 2 bases and J by 0 bases, with 3 bases of the junction left unmatched. Germline V gene lookup returns CDR1 DFQATT and CDR2 SNEGSKA (reference sequence). This chain's CDR3 is CSARTGTSGSYEQYF. The CDR3 nucleotides are TGCAGTGCTAGAACCGGGACTAGCGGCTCCTACGAGCAGTACTTC.

This clonotype was recorded many times. The rearrangement links TRBV14 to TRBJ2-5; possibly TRBD2 for D (6 bases). The CDR3 covers 13 residues. Germline CDR1 SGHDN, CDR2 FVKESK. The germline V and J ends were trimmed by 1 base and 6 bases, with 9 bases remaining between them. The DNA of the CDR3 is TGTGCCAGCAGCCAAGTTGGAGGGAAGACCCAGTACTTC. It is translated as CASSQVGGKTQYF.

This clonotype was counted many times. The chain is built from TRBV20-1 and TRBJ2-1; D may be TRBD1 or TRBD2 (5 bases each). Trimming took off 1 base at V and 9 bases at J, with 13 bases between the two ends. This CDR3 contains 13 residues. Per germline, CDR1 DFQATT and CDR2 SNEGSKA (reference sequence). The CDR3 spells CSARGGRLGEQFF. The CDR3 coding sequence is TGCAGTGCTAGAGGGGGACGTCTGGGTGAGCAGTTCTTC.

Turning to this clonotype: A read error is possible here, since a much larger clone lies one base away. V usage is TRBV5-6 and J usage is TRBJ2-7; the D gene is possibly TRBD2 (5 bases). Per germline, CDR1 SGHDT and CDR2 YYEEEE. The CDR3 sequence is 13 residues long. CDR3 residues: CASSSGSYYEQCF. The CDR3 coding sequence is TGTGCCAGCAGCTCGGGATCTTACTACGAGCAGTGCTTC. Looking up the rest from reference TRBV5-6 and TRBJ2-7 gives the full variable domain: DAGVTQSPTHLIKTRGQQVTLRCSPKSGHDTVSWYQQALGQGPQFIFQYYEEEERQRGNFPDRFSGHQFPNYSSELNVNALLLGDSALYLCASSSGSYYEQCFGPGTRLTVT.

About this clonotype: This may be a read error, as it is one base from a much larger clone. The CDR3 ends on some other residue instead of the conserved phenylalanine or tryptophan, so this is likely a read error. The chain employs TRBV10-3 and TRBJ1-6; the D is unclear. The CDR3 is 16 residues long. The germline V gene encodes CDR1 ENHRY and CDR2 SYGVKD. CDR3 region: CASSSTIGSYNSPLHI. The CDR3 DNA is TGTGCCAGCAGTTCAACAATCGGGTCCTATAATTCACCCCTCCACATT.

This clonotype was seen many times. The rearrangement joins TRBV5-1 to TRBJ2-1, with D possibly matching TRBD2 (6 bases). The germline V gene has CDR1 SGHRS and CDR2 YFSETQ. CDR3 length equals 11 residues. V dropped 6 bases and J dropped 8 bases, with 9 bases sitting between them. The CDR3 nucleotides are TGCGCCAGCAACTCGGGGGATGAGCAGTTCTTC. Translating gives CASNSGDEQFF.

Regarding this clonotype: A much larger clone differs by one base, so this may be a read error. Since no conserved phenylalanine or tryptophan closes the CDR3, a read error is the likely cause. The chain joins TRBV6-6 to TRBJ2-7, with TRBD1 identical over 7 bases. The trim removed 2 bases at V and 2 bases at J, leaving 3 bases unmatched. Germline V gene data show CDR1 as MNHNY and CDR2 as SVGAGI (reference sequence). CDR3 length: 14 residues. CDR3 sequence: CASSYPGQTYEQYL. The CDR3 DNA follows: TGTGCCAGCAGTTACCCGGGACAGACCTACGAGCAGTACCTC.

This clonotype has just a few counts. A much larger clone sits a single nucleotide away, making a read error possible. The rearrangement links TRBV6-6 to TRBJ1-5, with 7 positions matching TRBD1. The CDR3 contains 15 residues. The V gene's germline CDR1 is MNHNY and CDR2 SVGAGI (reference sequence). Losses at the gene ends were 7 bases for V and 1 base for J; bases not matched to a gene: 7. CDR3 in amino acids: CASNRQGGSNQPQHF. CDR3 nucleotides: TGTGCCAGCAATCGTCAGGGGGGAAGCAATCAGCCCCAGCATTTT.

This clonotype has ten or more counts. The chain recombines TRBV9 with TRBJ1-2; D call uncertain. Germline-derived CDR1 and CDR2 are SGDLS and YYNGEE. V was clipped by 1 base and J by 13 bases, with 8 bases between them. This CDR3 spans 10 amino acids. CDR3 region: CASSVQCSTF. The DNA for the CDR3 is TGTGCCAGCAGCGTACAATGTAGCACCTTC.